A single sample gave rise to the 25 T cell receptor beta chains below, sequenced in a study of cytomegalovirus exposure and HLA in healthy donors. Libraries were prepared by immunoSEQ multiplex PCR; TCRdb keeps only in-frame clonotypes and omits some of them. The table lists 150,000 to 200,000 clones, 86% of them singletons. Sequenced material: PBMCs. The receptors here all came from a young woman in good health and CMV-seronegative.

CDR3: CASSLWSERNTGELFF. The CDR3 coding sequence is TGTGCCAGCAGCTTATGGTCAGAGCGTAACACCGGGGAGCTGTTTTTT. The gene calls are TRBV7-8 and TRBJ2-2, with unresolved D. Germline V lookup: CDR1 SGHVS, CDR2 FQNEAQ. The CDR3 contains 16 residues. Between the trimmed V and J ends, which lost 2 bases and 2 bases, there was a span of 12 bases.

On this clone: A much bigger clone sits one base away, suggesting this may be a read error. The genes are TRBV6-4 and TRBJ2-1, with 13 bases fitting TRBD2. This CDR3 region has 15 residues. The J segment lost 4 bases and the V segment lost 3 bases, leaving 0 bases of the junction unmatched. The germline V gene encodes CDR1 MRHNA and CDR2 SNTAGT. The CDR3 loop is CASSELAGGYNEQFF. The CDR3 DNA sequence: TGTGCCAGCAGTGAACTAGCGGGAGGGTACAATGAGCAGTTCTTC.

CDR3 DNA: TGTGCCAGCAAAAGAGGGGAGGGCACTGAAGCTTTCTTT. It is translated as CASKRGEGTEAFF. The chain links TRBV6-5 to TRBJ1-1, with D possibly matching TRBD1 (5 bases). The CDR3 is 13 residues long. Trimming removed 7 bases from V and 4 bases from J, with 13 bases in between. Germline values: CDR1 MNHEY, CDR2 SVGAGI.

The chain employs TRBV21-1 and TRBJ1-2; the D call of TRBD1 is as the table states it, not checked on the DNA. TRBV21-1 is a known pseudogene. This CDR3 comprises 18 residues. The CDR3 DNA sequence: TGTGCCAGCCTGGGTCATGGGCAGGGCAGGATCAGTAACTATGGCTACACCTTC. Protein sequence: CASLGHGQGRISNYGYTF.

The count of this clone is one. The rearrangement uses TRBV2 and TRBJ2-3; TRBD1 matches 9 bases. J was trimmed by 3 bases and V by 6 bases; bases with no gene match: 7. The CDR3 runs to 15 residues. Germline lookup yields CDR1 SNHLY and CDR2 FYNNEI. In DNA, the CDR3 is TGTGCCAGCAGGGACAGGGGAAGGCCTACAGATACGCAGTATTTT. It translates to CASRDRGRPTDTQYF.

The DNA for the CDR3 is TGTGCCAGCAGTTTATCCGGGCGGGCGAACACTGAAGCTTTCTTT. This gives the protein CASSLSGRANTEAFF. This sequence joins TRBV27 and TRBJ1-1; no clear D. V was pared by 0 bases and J by 1 base, with 9 bases between. CDR1 MNHEY and CDR2 SMNVEV come from the germline V gene (reference sequence). CDR3 length: 15 residues.

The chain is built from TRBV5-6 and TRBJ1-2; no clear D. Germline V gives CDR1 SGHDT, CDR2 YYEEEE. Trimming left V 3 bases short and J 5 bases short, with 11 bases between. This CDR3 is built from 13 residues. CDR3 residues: CASSSQEWYGYTF. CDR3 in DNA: TGTGCCAGCAGCTCTCAGGAATGGTATGGCTACACCTTC.

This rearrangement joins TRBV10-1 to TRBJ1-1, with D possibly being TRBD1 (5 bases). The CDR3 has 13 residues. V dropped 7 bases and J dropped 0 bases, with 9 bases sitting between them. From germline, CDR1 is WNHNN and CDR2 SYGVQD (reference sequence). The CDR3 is CASKDTLNTEAFF. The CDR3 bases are TGCGCCAGCAAGGACACACTGAACACTGAAGCTTTCTTT.

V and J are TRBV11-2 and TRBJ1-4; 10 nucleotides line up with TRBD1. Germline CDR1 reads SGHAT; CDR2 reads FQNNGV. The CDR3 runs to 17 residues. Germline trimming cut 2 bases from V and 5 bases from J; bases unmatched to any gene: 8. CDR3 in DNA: TGTGCCAGCAGCTTACCACGGACAGGGGGTTCGAATGAAAAACTGTTTTTT. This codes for CASSLPRTGGSNEKLFF.

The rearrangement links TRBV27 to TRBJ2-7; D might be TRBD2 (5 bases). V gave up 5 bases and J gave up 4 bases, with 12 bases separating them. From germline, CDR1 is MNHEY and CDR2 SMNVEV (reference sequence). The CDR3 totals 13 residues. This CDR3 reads CASSTGMAYEQYF. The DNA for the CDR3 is TGTGCCAGCAGTACGGGGATGGCGTACGAGCAGTACTTC.

The CDR3 DNA reads as TGTGCCAGCAGCTTGGTCGGGACAGGGTTTTCACCCCTCCACTTT. This gives the protein CASSLVGTGFSPLHF. V gene TRBV5-4 combines with J gene TRBJ1-6, with 9 positions matching TRBD1. Germline V gene sequence: CDR1 SGHNT, CDR2 YYREEE (reference sequence). J lost 9 bases, V lost 0 bases, and 4 bases had no gene match. CDR3 size: 15 residues.

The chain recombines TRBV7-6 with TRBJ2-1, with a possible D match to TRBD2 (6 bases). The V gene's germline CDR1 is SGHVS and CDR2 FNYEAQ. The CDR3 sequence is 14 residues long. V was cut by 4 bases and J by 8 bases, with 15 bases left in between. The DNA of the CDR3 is TGTGCCAGCAGCTGGGAGGAGTTTCGGCATGAGCAGTTCTTC. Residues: CASSWEEFRHEQFF.

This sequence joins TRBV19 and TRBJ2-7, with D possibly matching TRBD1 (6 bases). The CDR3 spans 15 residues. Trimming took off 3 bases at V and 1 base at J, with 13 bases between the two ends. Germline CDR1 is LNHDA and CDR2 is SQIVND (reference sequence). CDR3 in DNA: TGTGCCAGTAGTATGTCTAGGGACAAATCCTACGAGCAGTACTTC. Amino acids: CASSMSRDKSYEQYF.

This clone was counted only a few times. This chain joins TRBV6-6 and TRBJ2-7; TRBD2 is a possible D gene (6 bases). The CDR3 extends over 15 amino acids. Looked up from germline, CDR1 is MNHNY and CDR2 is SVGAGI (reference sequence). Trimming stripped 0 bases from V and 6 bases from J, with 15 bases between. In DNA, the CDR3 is TGTGCCAGCAGTTACTCAGTCTTTGGGGGAGGCGAGCAGTACTTC. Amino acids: CASSYSVFGGGEQYF.

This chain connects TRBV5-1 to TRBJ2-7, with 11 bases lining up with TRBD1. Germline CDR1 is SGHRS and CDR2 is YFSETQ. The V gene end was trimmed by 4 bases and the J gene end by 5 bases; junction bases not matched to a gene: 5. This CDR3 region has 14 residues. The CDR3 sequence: CASSLGQGDNEQYF. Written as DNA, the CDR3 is TGCGCCAGCAGCCTGGGACAGGGGGATAACGAGCAGTACTTC.

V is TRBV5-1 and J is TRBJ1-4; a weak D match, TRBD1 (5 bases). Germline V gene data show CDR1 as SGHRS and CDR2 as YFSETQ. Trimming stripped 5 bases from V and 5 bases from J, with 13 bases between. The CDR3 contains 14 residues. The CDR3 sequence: CASRSPGGNEKLFF. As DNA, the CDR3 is TGCGCCAGCAGATCACCGGGGGGGAATGAAAAACTGTTTTTT.

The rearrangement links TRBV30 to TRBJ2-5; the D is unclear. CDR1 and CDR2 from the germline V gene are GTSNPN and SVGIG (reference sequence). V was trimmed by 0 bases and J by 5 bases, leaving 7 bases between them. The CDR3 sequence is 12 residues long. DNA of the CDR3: TGTGCCTGGAGTGTACTCCGGGAGACCCAGTACTTC. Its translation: CAWSVLRETQYF. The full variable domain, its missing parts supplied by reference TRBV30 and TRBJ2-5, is SQTIHQWPATLVQPVGSPLSLECTVEGTSNPNLYWYRQAAGRGLQLLFYSVGIGQISSEVPQNLSASRPQDRQFILSSKKLLLSDSGFYLCAWSVLRETQYFGPGTRLLVL.

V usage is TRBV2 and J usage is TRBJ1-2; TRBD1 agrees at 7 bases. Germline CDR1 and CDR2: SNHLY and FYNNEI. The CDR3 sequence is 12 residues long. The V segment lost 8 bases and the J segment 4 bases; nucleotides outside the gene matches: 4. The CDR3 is CASQAGGYGYTF. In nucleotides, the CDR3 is TGTGCCAGCCAAGCAGGGGGCTATGGCTACACCTTC.

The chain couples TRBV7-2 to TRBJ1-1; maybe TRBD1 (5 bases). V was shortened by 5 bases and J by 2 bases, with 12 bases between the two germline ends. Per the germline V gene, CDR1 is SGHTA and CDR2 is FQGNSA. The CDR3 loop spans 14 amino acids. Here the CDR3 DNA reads TGTGCCAGCAGCCGTGCGGGGGGTAACACTGAAGCTTTCTTT. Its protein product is CASSRAGGNTEAFF.

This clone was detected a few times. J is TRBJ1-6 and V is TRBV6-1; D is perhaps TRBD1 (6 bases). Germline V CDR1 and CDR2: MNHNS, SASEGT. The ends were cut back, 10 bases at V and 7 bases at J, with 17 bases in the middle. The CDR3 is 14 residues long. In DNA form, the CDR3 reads TGTGCCACCCACCCCTCACAGGGAAATTCACCCCTCCACTTT. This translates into CATHPSQGNSPLHF.

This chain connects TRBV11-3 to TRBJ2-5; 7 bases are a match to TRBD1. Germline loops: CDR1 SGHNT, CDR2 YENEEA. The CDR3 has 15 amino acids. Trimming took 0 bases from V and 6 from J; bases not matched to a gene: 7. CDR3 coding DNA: TGTGCCAGCAGCTTAGATGGGACAGTTGGGAAGACCCAGTACTTC. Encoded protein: CASSLDGTVGKTQYF.

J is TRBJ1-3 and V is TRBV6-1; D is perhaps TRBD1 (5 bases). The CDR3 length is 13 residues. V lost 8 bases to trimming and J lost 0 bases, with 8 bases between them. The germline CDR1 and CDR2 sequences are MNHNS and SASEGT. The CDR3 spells CASSDNSGNTIYF. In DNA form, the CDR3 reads TGTGCCAGCTCGGACAACTCTGGAAACACCATATATTTT.

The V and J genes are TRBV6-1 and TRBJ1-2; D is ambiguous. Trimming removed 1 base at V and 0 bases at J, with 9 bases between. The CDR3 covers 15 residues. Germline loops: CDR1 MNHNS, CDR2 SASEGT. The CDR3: CASSEDGVANYGYTF. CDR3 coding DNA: TGTGCCAGCAGTGAAGATGGAGTAGCTAACTATGGCTACACCTTC.

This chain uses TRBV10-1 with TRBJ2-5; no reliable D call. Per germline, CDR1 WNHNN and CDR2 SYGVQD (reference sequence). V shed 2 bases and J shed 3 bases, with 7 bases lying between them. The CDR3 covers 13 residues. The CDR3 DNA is TGCGCCAGCAGTGAGCGCGTGGAAGAGACCCAGTACTTC. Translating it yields CASSERVEETQYF.

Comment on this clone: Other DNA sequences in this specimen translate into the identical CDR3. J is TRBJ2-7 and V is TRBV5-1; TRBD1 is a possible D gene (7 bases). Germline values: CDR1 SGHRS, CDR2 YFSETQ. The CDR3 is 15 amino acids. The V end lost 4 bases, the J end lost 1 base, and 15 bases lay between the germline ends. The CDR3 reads CASSLGQGGSYEQYF. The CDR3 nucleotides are TGCGCCAGCAGCCTGGGTCAGGGGGGTTCCTACGAGCAGTACTTC.